This TCR beta chain was captured in a study of T cell changes during pregnancy in multiple sclerosis. The CDR3 consists of 14 residues. CDR1 and CDR2 from the germline V gene are SNHLY and FYNNEI. Trimming at V came to 3 bases and at J to 6 bases, leaving 6 bases not matched to a gene. This table comes from immunoSEQ multiplex PCR, and its TCRdb copy is limited to in-frame clones, with some not included. The sample lists about 110,000 clones; about nine tenths were seen once. This sequence joins TRBV2 and TRBJ1-2, with 8 bases matching TRBD1. The specimen was peripheral blood, collected after pregnancy. This receptor was identified in a female donor with multiple sclerosis, enrolled in a pregnancy study. The CDR3 protein is CASSDSRTGHGYTF. CDR3 coding DNA: TGTGCCAGCAGTGATTCTAGGACAGGGCATGGCTACACCTTC.